The clone carrying this T cell receptor beta chain came up a few times. What it binds is unknown. The data were obtained in a study of response to subunit inactivated influenza vaccine. Study-wide results and limits: Authors suggested few new T cells are recruited by each seasonal influenza vaccination.

TCRdb redid the calling of the RT-PCR reads with MiXCR, one entry per CDR3 protein. Of about half a million distinct CDR3 sequences in the sample, roughly 8.2% were seen once. V lost 5 bases, J lost 8 bases, and 13 bases lay in between. CDR3 length equals 12 residues. Per the germline V gene, CDR1 is SQVTM and CDR2 is ANQGSEA. This sequence joins TRBV29-1 and TRBJ2-1; tentative D call: TRBD2 (5 bases). This TCR derives from a man between 50 and 69 years old who received an inactivated influenza vaccine. The source was PBMCs from blood, collected 23 to 25 months after vaccination. CDR3 residues: CSVTRTSHEQFF. DNA for the CDR3: TGCAGCGTTACCAGAACTAGTCATGAGCAGTTCTTC.